Listed here are 10 T cell receptor beta chains from one sample, sequenced in a study of OX40 agonist ivuxolimab in advanced cancers. Repertoires were generated with immunoSEQ multiplex PCR, while TCRdb's copy carries only in-frame clones and drops some. The sample consists of tens of thousands of clones, around 84% of them appearing once. Specimen: CD4+ or CD8+ T cells sorted from blood, collected in a trial of the OX40 agonist ivuxolimab. The receptors stem from an adult with an advanced solid tumor such as melanoma, head and neck, liver or kidney cancer.

This chain links TRBV9 with TRBJ1-4; D is uncertain. Germline V CDR1 and CDR2: SGDLS, YYNGEE. This CDR3 spans 16 amino acids. V lost 2 bases to trimming and J lost 0 bases, with 11 bases between them. CDR3 sequence reads: CASSVLPGSTNEKLFF. Written as DNA, the CDR3 is TGTGCCAGCAGCGTCCTCCCGGGATCAACTAATGAAAAACTGTTTTTT.

The chain is built from TRBV4-3 and TRBJ2-1; the match to TRBD2 covers 11 bases. The CDR3 has 16 residues. Unmatched junction bases numbered 7, after V lost 3 bases and J lost 6 bases. Germline V lookup: CDR1 LGHNA, CDR2 YSLEER. CDR3 nucleotides: TGCGCCAGCAGCCAGACTCCGGGACTAGCGGCCAATGAGCAGTTCTTC. Protein: CASSQTPGLAANEQFF.

In this sample, this clone turned up a few times. This chain uses TRBV19 with TRBJ1-1; 9 bases align to TRBD1. The CDR3 is 13 residues long. Germline V gene lookup returns CDR1 LNHDA and CDR2 SQIVND (reference sequence). The trim removed 2 bases at V and 6 bases at J, leaving 1 base unmatched. The CDR3 spells CASSITGGSEAFF. CDR3 nucleotide sequence: TGTGCCAGTAGTATAACAGGGGGCTCTGAAGCTTTCTTT. The full variable domain, in which reference TRBV19 and TRBJ1-1 provide the parts outside the CDR3, is DGGITQSPKYLFRKEGQNVTLSCEQNLNHDAMYWYRQDPGQGLRLIYYSQIVNDFQKGDIAEGYSVSREKKESFPLTVTSAQKNPTAFYLCASSITGGSEAFFGQGTRLTVV.

The genes are TRBV15 and TRBJ2-1, with D unresolved. V lost 0 bases, J lost 5 bases, and 8 bases lay in between. Germline-derived CDR1 and CDR2 are LNHNV and YYDKDF (reference sequence). The CDR3 consists of 14 residues. CDR3 sequence (DNA): TGTGCCACCAGCAGAGATCTCTCGAACAATGAGCAGTTCTTC. Translation: CATSRDLSNNEQFF.

This rearrangement joins TRBV27 to TRBJ1-5; TRBD1 is a possible D gene (6 bases). The CDR3 is 14 amino acids. V lost 1 base and J lost 5, with 9 bases in between. Per the germline V gene, CDR1 is MNHEY and CDR2 is SMNVEV (reference sequence). CDR3 sequence (DNA): TGTGCCAGCAGTTTATGGGCAGGGGATCAGCCCCAGCATTTT. This sequence encodes CASSLWAGDQPQHF.

The CDR3 DNA reads TGTGCCAGCAGCCCCTTCGGACAGGCCCTCTACGAGCAGTACTTC. It is translated as CASSPFGQALYEQYF. The chain joins TRBV7-2 to TRBJ2-7; 7 positions agree with TRBD1. This CDR3 spans 15 amino acids. The germline CDR1 and CDR2 sequences are SGHTA and FQGNSA. After removal of 5 bases from V and 3 bases from J, the junction contained 10 bases not matched to a gene.

CDR3: CASSPGGGRGYTF. The CDR3 DNA is TGTGCCAGCAGCCCGGGGGGTGGGCGTGGCTACACCTTC. The chain has TRBV6-5 and TRBJ1-2; tentatively, D is TRBD1 (5 bases). Germline CDR1 MNHEY, CDR2 SVGAGI. The CDR3 spans 13 residues. Trimming pared 6 bases from V and 7 bases from J, leaving 15 bases between.

The chain uses TRBV7-3 and TRBJ2-1; 7 nucleotides align to TRBD1. Per germline, CDR1 SGHTA and CDR2 FQGTGA. The V and J ends lost 2 bases and 1 base, in that order; junction bases with no gene match: 2. The CDR3 sequence is 15 residues long. The CDR3: CASSLEQGSYNEQFF. CDR3 bases: TGTGCCAGCAGCTTAGAACAGGGGTCCTACAATGAGCAGTTCTTC.

V is TRBV5-1 and J is TRBJ1-2; D is unclear. This CDR3 spans 17 amino acids. Germline V lookup: CDR1 SGHRS, CDR2 YFSETQ. V was clipped by 0 bases and J by 3 bases, with 18 bases between them. CDR3 nucleotide sequence: TGCGCCAGCAGCTTGGCCCCCAGCAAGAAGGACGACTATGGCTACACCTTC. Translated, it gives CASSLAPSKKDDYGYTF.

This chain uses TRBV13 with TRBJ2-7; D is undetermined. Germline V gene lookup returns CDR1 PRHDT and CDR2 FYEKMQ (reference sequence). The V gene lost 7 bases and the J gene lost 2 bases, with 9 bases spanning the gap. CDR3 size: 12 residues. The CDR3 DNA sequence: TGTGCCAGCACTGGCAGAACCTACGAGCAGTACTTC. Amino acids: CASTGRTYEQYF.